A single sample is the source of the 11 T cell receptor beta chains below, sequenced in a study of T cell responses to AZD1222 COVID-19 vaccine. Only in-frame clones appear in the TCRdb table, and some are missing; sequencing was by immunoSEQ multiplex PCR. The table includes roughly 70,000 clones, 85% to 90% detected once. Sequenced material: peripheral blood, taken 28 days after the second AZD1222 dose. The receptors originated from an adult who received the AZD1222 COVID-19 vaccine.

The chain combines TRBV11-2 with TRBJ1-6; the match to TRBD1 covers 7 bases. V lost 3 bases, J lost 8 bases, and 7 bases stayed unmatched. This CDR3 spans 15 amino acids. Germline CDR1 reads SGHAT; CDR2 reads FQNNGV. As DNA, the CDR3 is TGTGCCAGCAGCTTCGGGCGCAGGGGGGATTCACCCCTCCACTTT. This codes for CASSFGRRGDSPLHF.

The CDR3 is CAWRLGPDNSPLHF. The CDR3 DNA sequence: TGTGCCTGGAGACTAGGGCCAGATAATTCACCCCTCCACTTT. The rearrangement links TRBV30 to TRBJ1-6; no firm D call. CDR1 GTSNPN and CDR2 SVGIG come from the germline V gene (reference sequence). V gave up 3 bases and J gave up 5 bases, with 11 bases separating them. This CDR3 spans 14 amino acids.

The rearrangement links TRBV12-5 to TRBJ2-5, with D possibly TRBD2 on 7 matching bases. CDR3 length: 14 amino acids. Germline V CDR1 and CDR2: LGHNT, FRNRAP. V dropped 7 bases and J dropped 4 bases, with 16 bases sitting between them. CDR3 region: CASELSGGGETQYF. The CDR3 nucleotides are TGTGCTAGTGAATTGTCGGGGGGCGGAGAGACCCAGTACTTC.

The chain combines TRBV19 with TRBJ1-2; D gene uncertain. V gave up 5 bases and J gave up 8 bases, with 15 bases separating them. This CDR3 is built from 13 residues. Germline loops: CDR1 LNHDA, CDR2 SQIVND (reference sequence). CDR3 protein: CASSFQSGGGYTF. DNA for the CDR3: TGTGCCAGTAGTTTCCAGTCCGGAGGGGGCTACACCTTC.

This rearrangement joins TRBV19 to TRBJ1-1; TRBD1 agrees at 9 bases. From germline, CDR1 is LNHDA and CDR2 SQIVND (reference sequence). The CDR3 is 14 residues long. Trimming removed 5 bases from V and 4 bases from J; junction bases left unmatched: 5. The CDR3 spells CASSVDRGVTEAFF. The DNA of the CDR3 is TGTGCCAGTAGTGTCGACAGGGGGGTCACTGAAGCTTTCTTT. Looking up the rest from reference TRBV19 and TRBJ1-1 gives the full variable domain: DGGITQSPKYLFRKEGQNVTLSCEQNLNHDAMYWYRQDPGQGLRLIYYSQIVNDFQKGDIAEGYSVSREKKESFPLTVTSAQKNPTAFYLCASSVDRGVTEAFFGQGTRLTVV.

V and J are TRBV11-3 and TRBJ1-3, with 9 bases that match TRBD1. The CDR3 spans 15 residues. V lost 3 bases to trimming and J lost 4 bases; unmatched junction nucleotides: 4. The germline CDR1 and CDR2 sequences are SGHNT and YENEEA. For the CDR3, the DNA is TGTGCCAGCAGCTTGGGACAGGGACGCGGAAACACCATATATTTT. Its translation: CASSLGQGRGNTIYF.

The J gene is TRBJ2-3, the V gene TRBV27; 7 bases are a match to TRBD1. The V and J ends lost 5 bases and 2 bases, in that order; junction bases with no gene match: 4. The CDR3 runs 14 residues. Germline CDR1 MNHEY, CDR2 SMNVEV (reference sequence). The CDR3 region has the DNA TGTGCCAGCAGTCCCGACAGGGTCACAGATACGCAGTATTTT. Translation: CASSPDRVTDTQYF.

The chain is built from TRBV5-1 and TRBJ1-6; 7 bases agree with TRBD1. The germline gives CDR1 SGHRS, CDR2 YFSETQ. The CDR3 spans 15 residues. V was clipped by 2 bases and J by 5 bases; unmatched bases: 4. The DNA of the CDR3 is TGCGCCAGCAGCTTAGGGACAGTCGATAATTCACCCCTCCACTTT. Translated: CASSLGTVDNSPLHF.

This rearrangement joins TRBV12-3 or TRBV12-4 to TRBJ1-1; no definite D call. V lost 3 bases and J 0 bases, leaving 2 bases between the germline ends. The CDR3 runs 12 residues. The CDR3 sequence: CASSFMNTEAFF. In nucleotides, the CDR3 is TGTGCCAGCAGTTTCATGAACACTGAAGCTTTCTTT.

This clone was seen just once. The gene calls are TRBV11-2 and TRBJ2-7; D gene uncertain. Deletions cut 0 bases from V and 3 bases from J, with 9 bases between. The CDR3 has 14 amino acids. From germline, CDR1 is SGHAT and CDR2 FQNNGV. CDR3 bases: TGTGCCAGCAGCTTAGAACTTCGGAGCTACGAGCAGTACGTC. Translating gives CASSLELRSYEQYV.

The V and J genes are TRBV27 and TRBJ2-5; D possibly corresponds to TRBD2 (7 bases). Trimming left V 0 bases short and J 5 bases short, with 13 bases between. The germline V gene has CDR1 MNHEY and CDR2 SMNVEV (reference sequence). The length of the CDR3 is 15 residues. CDR3 sequence (DNA): TGTGCCAGCAGTTTATCGACAGGCGGGGGTGAGACCCAGTACTTC. Encoded protein: CASSLSTGGGETQYF.